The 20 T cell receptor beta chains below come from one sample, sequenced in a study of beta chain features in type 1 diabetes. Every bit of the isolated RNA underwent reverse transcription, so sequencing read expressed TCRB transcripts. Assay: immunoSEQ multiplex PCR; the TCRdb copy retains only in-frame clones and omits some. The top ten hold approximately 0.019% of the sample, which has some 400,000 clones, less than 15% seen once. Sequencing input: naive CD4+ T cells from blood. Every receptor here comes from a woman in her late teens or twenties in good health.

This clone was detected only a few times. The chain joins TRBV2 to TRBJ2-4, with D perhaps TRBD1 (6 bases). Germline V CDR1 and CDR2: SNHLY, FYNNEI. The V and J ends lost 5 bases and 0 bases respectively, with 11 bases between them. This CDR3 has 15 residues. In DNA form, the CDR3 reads TGTGCCAGCAGTATTACAGGGTTAGCCAAAAACATTCAGTACTTC. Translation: CASSITGLAKNIQYF. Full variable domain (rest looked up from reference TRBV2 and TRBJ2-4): EPEVTQTPSHQVTQMGQEVILRCVPISNHLYFYWYRQILGQKVEFLVSFYNNEISEKSEIFDDQFSVERPDGSNFTLKIRSTKLEDSAMYFCASSITGLAKNIQYFGAGTRLSVL.

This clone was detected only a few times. The CDR3 DNA is TGCGCCAGCAGCCAAGAGTTCGGGAACACTGAAGCTTTCTTT. Translation: CASSQEFGNTEAFF. The gene calls are TRBV4-1 and TRBJ1-1; no definite D call. Trimming left V 0 bases short and J 1 base short, with 6 bases between. The CDR3 has 14 residues. In germline, CDR1 is MGHRA, CDR2 YSYEKL.

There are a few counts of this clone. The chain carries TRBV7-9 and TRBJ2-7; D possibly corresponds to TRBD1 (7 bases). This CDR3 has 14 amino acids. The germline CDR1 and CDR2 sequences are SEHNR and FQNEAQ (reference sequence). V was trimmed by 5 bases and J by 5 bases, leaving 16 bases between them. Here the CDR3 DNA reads TGTGCCAGCAGCCGACAGGGACTTAAGGACGAGCAGTACTTC. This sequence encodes CASSRQGLKDEQYF.

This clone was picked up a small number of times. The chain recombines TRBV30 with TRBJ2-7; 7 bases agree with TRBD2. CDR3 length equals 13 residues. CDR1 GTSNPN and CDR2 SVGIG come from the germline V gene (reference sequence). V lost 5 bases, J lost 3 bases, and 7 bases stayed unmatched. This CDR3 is CAWSAQRGYEQYF. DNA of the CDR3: TGTGCCTGGTCCGCCCAGCGGGGCTACGAGCAGTACTTC.

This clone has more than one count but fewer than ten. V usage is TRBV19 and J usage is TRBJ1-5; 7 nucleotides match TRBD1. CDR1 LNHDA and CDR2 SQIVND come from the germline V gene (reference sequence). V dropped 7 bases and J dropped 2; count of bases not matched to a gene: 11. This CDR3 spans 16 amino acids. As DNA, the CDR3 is TGTGCCAGTAATCCGTACAGGGGAGCGGGCAATCAGCCCCAGCATTTT. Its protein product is CASNPYRGAGNQPQHF.

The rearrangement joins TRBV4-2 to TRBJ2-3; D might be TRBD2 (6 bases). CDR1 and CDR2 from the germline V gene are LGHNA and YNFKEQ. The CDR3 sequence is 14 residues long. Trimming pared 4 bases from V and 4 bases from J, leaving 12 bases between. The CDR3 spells CASSLDYAPDTQYF. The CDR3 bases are TGTGCCAGCAGCCTGGACTATGCTCCAGATACGCAGTATTTT.

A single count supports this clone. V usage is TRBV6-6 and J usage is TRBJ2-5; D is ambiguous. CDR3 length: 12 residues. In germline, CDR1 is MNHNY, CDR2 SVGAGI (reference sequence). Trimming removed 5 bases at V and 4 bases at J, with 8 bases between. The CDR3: CASSRTGETQYF. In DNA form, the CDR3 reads TGTGCCAGCAGTCGCACCGGAGAGACCCAGTACTTC.

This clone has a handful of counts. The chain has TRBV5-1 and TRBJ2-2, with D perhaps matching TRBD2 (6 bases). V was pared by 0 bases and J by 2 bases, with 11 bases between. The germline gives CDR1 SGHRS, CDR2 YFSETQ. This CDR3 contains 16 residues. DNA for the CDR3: TGCGCCAGCAGCTTGGTTCCGGGGGATAACACCGGGGAGCTGTTTTTT. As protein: CASSLVPGDNTGELFF.

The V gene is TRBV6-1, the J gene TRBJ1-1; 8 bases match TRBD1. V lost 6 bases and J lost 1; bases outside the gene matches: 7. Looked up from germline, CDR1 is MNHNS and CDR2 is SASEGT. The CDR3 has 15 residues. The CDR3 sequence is CASRVGQGGNTEAFF. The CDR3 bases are TGTGCCAGCAGAGTCGGACAGGGAGGGAACACTGAAGCTTTCTTT.

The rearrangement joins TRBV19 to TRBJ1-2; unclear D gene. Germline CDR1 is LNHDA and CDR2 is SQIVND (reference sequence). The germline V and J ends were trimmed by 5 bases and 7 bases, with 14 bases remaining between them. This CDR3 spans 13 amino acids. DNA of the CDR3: TGTGCCAGTAGTCTCGGGAGGAGTGTTGGCTACACCTTC. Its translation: CASSLGRSVGYTF.

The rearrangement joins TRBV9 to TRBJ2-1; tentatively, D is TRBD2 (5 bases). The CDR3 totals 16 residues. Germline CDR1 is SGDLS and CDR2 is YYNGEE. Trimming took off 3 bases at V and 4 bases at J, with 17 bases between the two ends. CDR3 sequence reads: CASSGEGRLVYNEQFF. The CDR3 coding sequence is TGTGCCAGCAGCGGGGAAGGGAGACTGGTTTACAATGAGCAGTTCTTC.

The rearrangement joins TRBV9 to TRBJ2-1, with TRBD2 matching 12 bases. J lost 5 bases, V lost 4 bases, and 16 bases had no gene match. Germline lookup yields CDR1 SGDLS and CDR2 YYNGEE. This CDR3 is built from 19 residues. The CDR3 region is CASSSNRLAGDSPHNEQFF. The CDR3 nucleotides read TGTGCCAGCAGCTCTAATAGACTAGCGGGAGATAGTCCCCACAATGAGCAGTTCTTC. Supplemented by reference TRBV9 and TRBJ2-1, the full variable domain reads DSGVTQTPKHLITATGQRVTLRCSPRSGDLSVYWYQQSLDQGLQFLIQYYNGEERAKGNILERFSAQQFPDLHSELNLSSLELGDSALYFCASSSNRLAGDSPHNEQFFGPGTRLTVL.

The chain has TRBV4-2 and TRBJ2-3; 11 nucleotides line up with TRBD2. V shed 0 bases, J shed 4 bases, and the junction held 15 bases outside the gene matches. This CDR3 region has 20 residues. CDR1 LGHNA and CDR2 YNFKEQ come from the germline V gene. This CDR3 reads CASSQDPTEVAGGSPDTQYF. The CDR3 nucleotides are TGTGCCAGCAGCCAAGATCCTACCGAGGTAGCGGGAGGGTCTCCAGATACGCAGTATTTT.

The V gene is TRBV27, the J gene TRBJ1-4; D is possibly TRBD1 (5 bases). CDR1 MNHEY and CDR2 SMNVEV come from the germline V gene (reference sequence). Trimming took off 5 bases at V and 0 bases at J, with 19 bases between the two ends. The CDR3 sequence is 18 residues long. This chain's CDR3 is CASSRTGGNSATNEKLFF. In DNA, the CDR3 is TGTGCCAGCAGTCGCACGGGGGGAAACAGCGCAACTAATGAAAAACTGTTTTTT.

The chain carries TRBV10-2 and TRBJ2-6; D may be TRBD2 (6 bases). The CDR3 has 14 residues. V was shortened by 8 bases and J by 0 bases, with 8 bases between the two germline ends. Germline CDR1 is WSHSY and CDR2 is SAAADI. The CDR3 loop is CASWDFSGANVLTF. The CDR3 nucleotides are TGCGCCAGCTGGGACTTCTCTGGGGCCAACGTCCTGACTTTC.

The CDR3 reads CASSELAGSTDTQYF. CDR3 DNA sequence: TGCGCCAGCTCGGAGTTAGCGGGGAGCACAGATACGCAGTATTTT. The chain employs TRBV5-1 and TRBJ2-3; the match to TRBD2 covers 8 bases. The CDR3 is 15 residues long. V was pared by 7 bases and J by 0 bases, with 7 bases of the junction left unmatched. Germline V gene sequence: CDR1 SGHRS, CDR2 YFSETQ.

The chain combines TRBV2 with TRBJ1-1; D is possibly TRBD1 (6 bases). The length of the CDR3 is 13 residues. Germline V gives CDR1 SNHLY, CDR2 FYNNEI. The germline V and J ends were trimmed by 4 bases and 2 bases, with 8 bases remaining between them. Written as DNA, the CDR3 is TGTGCCAGCAGTGCGGACAGCAACACTGAAGCTTTCTTT. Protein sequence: CASSADSNTEAFF.

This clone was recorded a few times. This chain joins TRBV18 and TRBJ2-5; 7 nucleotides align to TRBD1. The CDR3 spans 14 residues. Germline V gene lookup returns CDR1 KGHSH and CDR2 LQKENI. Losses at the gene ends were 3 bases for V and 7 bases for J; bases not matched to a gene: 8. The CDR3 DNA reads TGTGCCAGCTCACCGTTTGGACAGGACGGGACCCAGTACTTC. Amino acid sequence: CASSPFGQDGTQYF.

The CDR3 sequence is CAWGRLASYNEQFF. The CDR3 nucleotides are TGTGCCTGGGGAAGACTAGCCTCCTACAATGAGCAGTTCTTC. The rearrangement uses TRBV30 and TRBJ2-1; TRBD2 matches at 7 bases. CDR1 and CDR2 (germline): GTSNPN, SVGIG (reference sequence). The trim removed 5 bases at V and 0 bases at J, leaving 4 bases unmatched. The CDR3 runs 14 residues.

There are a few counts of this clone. CDR3 region: CASRLAGDGTDTQYF. CDR3 nucleotide sequence: TGTGCCAGCAGACTAGCGGGAGACGGGACAGATACGCAGTATTTT. This rearrangement joins TRBV6-5 to TRBJ2-3, with 11 bases matching TRBD2. With V trimmed by 6 bases and J by 3 bases, 5 bases remained unmatched. The length of the CDR3 is 15 residues. Germline CDR1 and CDR2: MNHEY and SVGAGI.